This TCR beta chain was sequenced in a study of blood T cells in healthy people across ages. Per germline, CDR1 MNHEY and CDR2 SVGEGT. V was pared by 6 bases and J by 0 bases, with 15 bases between. CDR3 length: 17 residues. This clonotype was counted a few times. Its antigen is not identified. Overall study results and limits: One million T cells yielded diversity estimates that were considered underestimates.

The use of a sample-barcoded 5' primer and a J-beta primer mix characterized a second PCR of roughly 6 to 11 cycles. Each cDNA molecule carried a tag from a template-switch adaptor that contained 12 random nucleotides. TCRdb called the 5' RACE reads again in MiXCR, with one record for every CDR3 protein. The sample includes 1.5 million to 2 million distinct CDR3 sequences, roughly 43% seen only once; the top ten take 23%. The chain uses TRBV6-2 or TRBV6-3 and TRBJ2-6; D ambiguous. Sequenced input: blood. This clonotype originated in a human donor in good health. The CDR3 DNA is TGTGCCAGCAGCCGCCGTTCCCAGAGCTCTGGGGCCAACGTCCTGACTTTC. It specifies CASSRRSQSSGANVLTF.